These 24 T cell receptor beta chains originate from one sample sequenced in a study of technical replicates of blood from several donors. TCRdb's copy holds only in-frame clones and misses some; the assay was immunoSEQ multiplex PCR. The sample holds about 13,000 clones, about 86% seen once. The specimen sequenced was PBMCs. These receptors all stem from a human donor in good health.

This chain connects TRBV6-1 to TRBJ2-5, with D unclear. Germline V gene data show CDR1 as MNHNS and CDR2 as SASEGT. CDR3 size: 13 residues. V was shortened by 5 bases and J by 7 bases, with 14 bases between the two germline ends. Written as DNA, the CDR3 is TGTGCCAGCAGTACGACCACGTGGAGGACCCAGTACTTC. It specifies CASSTTTWRTQYF.

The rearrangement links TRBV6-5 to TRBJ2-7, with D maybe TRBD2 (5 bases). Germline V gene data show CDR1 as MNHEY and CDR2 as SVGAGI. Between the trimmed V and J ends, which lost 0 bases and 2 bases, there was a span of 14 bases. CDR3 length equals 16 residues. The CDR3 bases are TGTGCCAGCAGTTACTCGATAGGCGGGTCCACCTACGAGCAGTACTTC. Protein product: CASSYSIGGSTYEQYF.

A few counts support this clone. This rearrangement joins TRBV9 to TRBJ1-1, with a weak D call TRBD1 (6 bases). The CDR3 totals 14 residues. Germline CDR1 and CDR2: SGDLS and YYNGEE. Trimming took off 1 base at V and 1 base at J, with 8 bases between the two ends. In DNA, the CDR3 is TGTGCCAGCAGCGTATGGACAGCGAACACTGAAGCTTTCTTT. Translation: CASSVWTANTEAFF.

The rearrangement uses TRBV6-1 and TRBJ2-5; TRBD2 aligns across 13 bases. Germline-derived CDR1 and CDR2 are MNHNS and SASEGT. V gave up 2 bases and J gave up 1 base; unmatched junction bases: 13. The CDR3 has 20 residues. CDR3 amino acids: CASSEFWGRGLAGSQETQYF. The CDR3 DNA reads TGTGCCAGCAGTGAATTCTGGGGCAGGGGACTAGCGGGATCCCAAGAGACCCAGTACTTC.

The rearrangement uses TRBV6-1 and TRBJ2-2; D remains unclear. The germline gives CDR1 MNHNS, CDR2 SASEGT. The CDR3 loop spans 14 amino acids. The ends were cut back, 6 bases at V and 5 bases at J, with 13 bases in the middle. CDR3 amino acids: CASRTLTRTGELFF. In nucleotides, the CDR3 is TGTGCCAGCAGAACGCTGACAAGGACCGGGGAGCTGTTTTTT.

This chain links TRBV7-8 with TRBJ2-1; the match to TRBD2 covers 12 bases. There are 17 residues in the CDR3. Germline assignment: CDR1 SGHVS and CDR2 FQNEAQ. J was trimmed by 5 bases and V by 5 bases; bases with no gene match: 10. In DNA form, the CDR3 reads TGTGCCAGCAGCCCCACCGGACTAGCGGGAACCCACAATGAGCAGTTCTTC. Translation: CASSPTGLAGTHNEQFF.

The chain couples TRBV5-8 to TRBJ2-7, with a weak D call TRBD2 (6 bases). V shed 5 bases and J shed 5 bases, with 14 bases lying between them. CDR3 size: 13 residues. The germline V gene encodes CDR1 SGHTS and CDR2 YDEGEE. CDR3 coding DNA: TGTGCCAGCAGTCGGGGGTCGTCCAACGAGCAGTACTTC. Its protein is CASSRGSSNEQYF.

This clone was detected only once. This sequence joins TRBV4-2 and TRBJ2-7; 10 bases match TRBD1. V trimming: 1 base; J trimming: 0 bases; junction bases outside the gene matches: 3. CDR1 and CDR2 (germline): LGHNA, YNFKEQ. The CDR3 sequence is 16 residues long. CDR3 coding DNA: TGTGCCAGCAGCCAAGGGACAGGGGGGAGCTCCTACGAGCAGTACTTC. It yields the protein CASSQGTGGSSYEQYF.

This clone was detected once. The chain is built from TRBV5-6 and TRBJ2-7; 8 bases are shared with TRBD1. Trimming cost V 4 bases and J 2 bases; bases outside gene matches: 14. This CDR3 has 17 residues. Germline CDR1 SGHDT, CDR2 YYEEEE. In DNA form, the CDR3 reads TGTGCCAGCAGCCCGTGGACAGGGTGGGGAATTCCCTACGAGCAGTACTTC. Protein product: CASSPWTGWGIPYEQYF. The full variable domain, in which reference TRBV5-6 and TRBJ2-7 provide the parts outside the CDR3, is DAGVTQSPTHLIKTRGQQVTLRCSPKSGHDTVSWYQQALGQGPQFIFQYYEEEERQRGNFPDRFSGHQFPNYSSELNVNALLLGDSALYLCASSPWTGWGIPYEQYFGPGTRLTVT.

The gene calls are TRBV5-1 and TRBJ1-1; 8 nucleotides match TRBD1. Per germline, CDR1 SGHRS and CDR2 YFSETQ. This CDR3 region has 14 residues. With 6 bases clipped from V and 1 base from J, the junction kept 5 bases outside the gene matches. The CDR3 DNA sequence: TGCGCCAGCATGCAGGGGGCCGGGAACACTGAAGCTTTCTTT. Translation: CASMQGAGNTEAFF. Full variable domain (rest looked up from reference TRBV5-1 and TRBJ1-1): KAGVTQTPRYLIKTRGQQVTLSCSPISGHRSVSWYQQTPGQGLQFLFEYFSETQRNKGNFPGRFSGRQFSNSRSEMNVSTLELGDSALYLCASMQGAGNTEAFFGQGTRLTVV.

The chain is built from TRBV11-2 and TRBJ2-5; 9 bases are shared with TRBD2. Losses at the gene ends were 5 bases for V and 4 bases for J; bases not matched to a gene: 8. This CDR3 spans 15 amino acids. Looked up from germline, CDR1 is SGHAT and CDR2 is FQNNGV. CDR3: CASSRLAGGGETQYF. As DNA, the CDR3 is TGTGCCAGCAGCCGCCTGGCGGGGGGGGGAGAGACCCAGTACTTC.

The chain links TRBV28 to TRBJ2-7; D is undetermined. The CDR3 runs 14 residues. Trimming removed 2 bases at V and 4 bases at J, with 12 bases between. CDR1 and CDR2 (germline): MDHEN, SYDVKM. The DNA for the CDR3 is TGTGCCAGCAGTTTAGGGCAGGCTCCTTACGAGCAGTACTTC. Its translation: CASSLGQAPYEQYF.

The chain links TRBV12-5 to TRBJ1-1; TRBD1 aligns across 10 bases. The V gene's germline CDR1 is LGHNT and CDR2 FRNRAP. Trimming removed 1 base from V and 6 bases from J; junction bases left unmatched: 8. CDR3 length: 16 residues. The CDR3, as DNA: TGTGCTAGTGGTTTGGATACCGGGACAGGGGACTCTGAAGCTTTCTTT. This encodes CASGLDTGTGDSEAFF.

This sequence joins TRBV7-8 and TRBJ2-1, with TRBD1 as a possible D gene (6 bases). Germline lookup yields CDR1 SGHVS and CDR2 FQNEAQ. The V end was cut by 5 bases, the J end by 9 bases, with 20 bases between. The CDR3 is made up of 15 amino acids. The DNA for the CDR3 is TGTGCCAGCAGCCAGGGGCGACTCCTTCTCGGTGAGCAGTTCTTC. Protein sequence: CASSQGRLLLGEQFF. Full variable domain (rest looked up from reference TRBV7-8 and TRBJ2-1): GAGVSQSPRYKVAKRGQDVALRCDPISGHVSLFWYQQALGQGPEFLTYFQNEAQLDKSGLPSDRFFAERPEGSVSTLKIQRTQQEDSAVYLCASSQGRLLLGEQFFGPGTRLTVL.

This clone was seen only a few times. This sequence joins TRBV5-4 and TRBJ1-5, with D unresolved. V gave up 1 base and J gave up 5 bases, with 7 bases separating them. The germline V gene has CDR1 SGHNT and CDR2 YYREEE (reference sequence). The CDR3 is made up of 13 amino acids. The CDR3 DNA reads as TGTGCCAGCAGCTTGATTCTGTATCAGCCCCAGCATTTT. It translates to CASSLILYQPQHF.

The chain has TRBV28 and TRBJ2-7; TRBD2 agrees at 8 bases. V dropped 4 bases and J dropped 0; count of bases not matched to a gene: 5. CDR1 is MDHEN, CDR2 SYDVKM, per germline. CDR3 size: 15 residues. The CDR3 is CASSSLAVSSYEQYF. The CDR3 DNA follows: TGTGCCAGCAGTTCACTAGCGGTGAGCTCCTACGAGCAGTACTTC.

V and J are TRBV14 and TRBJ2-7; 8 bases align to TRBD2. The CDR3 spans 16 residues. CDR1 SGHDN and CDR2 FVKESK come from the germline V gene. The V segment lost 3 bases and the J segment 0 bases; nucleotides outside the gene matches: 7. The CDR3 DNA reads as TGTGCCAGCAGCCAGTCCGGGACTAGTCTCTCCTACGAGCAGTACTTC. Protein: CASSQSGTSLSYEQYF.

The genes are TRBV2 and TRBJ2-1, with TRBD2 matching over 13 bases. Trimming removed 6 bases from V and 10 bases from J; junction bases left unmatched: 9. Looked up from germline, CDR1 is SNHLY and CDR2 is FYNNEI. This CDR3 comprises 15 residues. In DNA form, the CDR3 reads TGTGCCAGCAGCCTACTAGCGGGAGGGCTGCGGGAGCAGTTCTTC. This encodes CASSLLAGGLREQFF.

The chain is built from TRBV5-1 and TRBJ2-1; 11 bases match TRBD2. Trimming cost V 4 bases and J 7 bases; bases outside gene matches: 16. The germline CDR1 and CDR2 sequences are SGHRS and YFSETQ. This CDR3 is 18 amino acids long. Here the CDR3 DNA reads TGCGCCAGCAGCACCCCAGGTACTAGCGGGAGAAGGCAGAATGAGCAGTTCTTC. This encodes CASSTPGTSGRRQNEQFF.

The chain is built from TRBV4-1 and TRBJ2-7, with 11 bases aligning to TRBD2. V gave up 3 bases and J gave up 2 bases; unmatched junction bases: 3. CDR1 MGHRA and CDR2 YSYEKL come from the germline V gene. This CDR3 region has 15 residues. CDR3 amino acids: CASSHLAGGAYEQYF. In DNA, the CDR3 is TGCGCCAGCAGCCATCTAGCGGGAGGAGCCTACGAGCAGTACTTC.

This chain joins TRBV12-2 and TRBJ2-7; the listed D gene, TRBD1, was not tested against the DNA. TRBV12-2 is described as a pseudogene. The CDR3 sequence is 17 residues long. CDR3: CASRLVLLGQGAGEQYF. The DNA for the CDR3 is TGTGCAAGTCGCTTAGTCCTTCTGGGACAGGGGGCTGGTGAGCAGTACTTC.

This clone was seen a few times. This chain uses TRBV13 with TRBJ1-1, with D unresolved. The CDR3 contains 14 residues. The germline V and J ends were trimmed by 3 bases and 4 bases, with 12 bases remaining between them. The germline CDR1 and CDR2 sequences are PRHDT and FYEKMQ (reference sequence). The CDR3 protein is CASSFSVPSTEAFF. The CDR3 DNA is TGTGCCAGCAGCTTTTCTGTACCGAGCACTGAAGCTTTCTTT.

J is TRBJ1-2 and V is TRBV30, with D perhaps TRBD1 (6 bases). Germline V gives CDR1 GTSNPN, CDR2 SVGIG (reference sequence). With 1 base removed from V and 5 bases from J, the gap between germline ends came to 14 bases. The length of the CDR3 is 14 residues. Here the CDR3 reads CAWSGGGGSYGYTF. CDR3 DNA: TGTGCCTGGAGTGGAGGGGGGGGCTCGTATGGCTACACCTTC.

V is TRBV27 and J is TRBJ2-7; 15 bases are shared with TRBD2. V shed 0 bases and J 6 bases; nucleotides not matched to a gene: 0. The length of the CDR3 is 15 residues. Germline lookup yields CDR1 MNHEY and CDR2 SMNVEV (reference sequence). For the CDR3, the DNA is TGTGCCAGCAGTTTATCGGGACTAGCGGGAGGCGAGCAGTACTTC. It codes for CASSLSGLAGGEQYF.